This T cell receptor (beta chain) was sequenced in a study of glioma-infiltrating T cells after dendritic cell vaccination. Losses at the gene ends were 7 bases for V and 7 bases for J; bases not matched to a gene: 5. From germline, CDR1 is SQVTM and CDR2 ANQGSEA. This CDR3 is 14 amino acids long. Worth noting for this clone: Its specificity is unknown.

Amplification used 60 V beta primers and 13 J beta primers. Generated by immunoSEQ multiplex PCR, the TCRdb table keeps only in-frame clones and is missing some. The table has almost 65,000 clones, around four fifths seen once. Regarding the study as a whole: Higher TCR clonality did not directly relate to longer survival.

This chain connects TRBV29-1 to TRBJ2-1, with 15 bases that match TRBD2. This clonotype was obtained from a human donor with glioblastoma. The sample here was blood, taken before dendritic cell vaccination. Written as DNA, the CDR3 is TGCAGCGCCCGGACTAGCGGGGGGGCAAATGAGCAGTTCTTC. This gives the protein CSARTSGGANEQFF.